This TCR beta chain was found in a study of radiotherapy plus CTLA-4 blockade in lung cancer. As for the study in general: Disease control was achieved by approximately 30% of patients, and objective responses by 15% to 20%. Study observations and caveats: Among blood TCR repertoires after radiotherapy plus ipilimumab, tumor-derived clones expanded.

Produced via immunoSEQ multiplex PCR; TCRdb's table is partial and in-frame only. The sample yields roughly 48,000 clones, 75% to 85% seen once. Remarks on this clone: Its antigen is unidentified. One junction end does not reproduce the germline sequence, and a read error may be involved.

Participants had chemo-refractory metastatic non-small-cell lung cancer and were treated with focal radiation plus ipilimumab CTLA-4 blockade. The CDR3 consists of 15 residues. CDR1 and CDR2 from the germline V gene are SGHTA and FQGNSA. This rearrangement joins TRBV7-2 to TRBJ2-5; 9 bases fit TRBD2. Source: peripheral blood, taken from a patient treated with radiotherapy plus ipilimumab. The receptor's source is a human donor with non-small cell lung cancer who had stable disease on radiotherapy plus ipilimumab. CDR3 bases: TGTGCCAGCAGCATAGCGGGAGTAGGGGGAGAGACCCAGTACTTC. This gives the protein CASSIAGVGGETQYF.